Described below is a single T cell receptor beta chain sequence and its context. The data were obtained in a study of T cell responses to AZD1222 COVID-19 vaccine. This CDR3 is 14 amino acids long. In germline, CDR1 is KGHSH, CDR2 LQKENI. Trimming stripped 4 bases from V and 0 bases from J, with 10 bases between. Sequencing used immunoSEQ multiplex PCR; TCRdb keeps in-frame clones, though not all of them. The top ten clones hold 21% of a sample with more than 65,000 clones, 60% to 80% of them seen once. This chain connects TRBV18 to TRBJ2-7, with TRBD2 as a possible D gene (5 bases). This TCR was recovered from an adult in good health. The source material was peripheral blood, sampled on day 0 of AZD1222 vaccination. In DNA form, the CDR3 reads TGTGCCAGCTCACGCGGGCTTACCTCCTACGAGCAGTACTTC. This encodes CASSRGLTSYEQYF.